This entry concerns a single TCR beta chain. Its specificity is not known. The CDR3 runs 11 residues. Between the trimmed V and J ends, which lost 3 bases and 5 bases, there was a span of 5 bases. Germline V lookup: CDR1 SGHDN, CDR2 FVKESK. This entry belongs to a study of graft-versus-host responses after intestinal transplantation. Here immunoSEQ multiplex PCR was the method, and the copy in TCRdb shows in-frame clones only, minus some. This table has some 150,000 clones, around nine tenths appearing once. Study-wide findings and caveats: There was an association between peak levels of circulating GvH clones and early post-transplant HvG declines.

The source is a human donor who received an intestinal transplant. This chain joins TRBV14 and TRBJ2-7; D is undetermined. The specimen was unstimulated CD4+ T cells sorted from spleen or lymph node cells, collected before intestinal transplant. DNA for the CDR3: TGTGCCAGCAGCCAGTTTAACGAGCAGTACTTC. Its translation: CASSQFNEQYF.